This is a list of T cell receptor beta chains from one sample in a study of T cell responses to AZD1222 COVID-19 vaccine. Clones were sequenced by immunoSEQ multiplex PCR, and TCRdb holds only the in-frame ones, with some missing. Of roughly 150,000 clones in the sample, around 89% are singletons; the top ten hold around 2.1%. The sample consisted of peripheral blood, taken on day 0 of AZD1222 vaccination. These receptors originate from an adult in good health. CDR3s include the opening cysteine and the closing phenylalanine or tryptophan. A D gene is named only where the DNA matches it firmly. A clone size is listed for some rows: how often the clone was seen (once, few, many), or a class if it is expanded.

V	size	D	J	DNA	CDR3
TRBV24-1	-	TRBD1	TRBJ2-2	TGTGCCACCAAGGGGGCCGCTAACACCGGGGAGCTGTTTTTT	CATKGAANTGELFF
TRBV9	-	-	TRBJ2-1	TGTGCCAGCAGCCCTCTTAGTCCCTACAATGAGCAGTTCTTC	CASSPLSPYNEQFF
TRBV6-1	-	-	TRBJ1-6	TGTGCCAGCAGTGAAGCTTGGGGTCTTTCTCCCCTCCACTTT	CASSEAWGLSPLHF
TRBV7-2	-	TRBD1	TRBJ2-7	TGTGCCAGCAGCTTGCGCCGGACAGGCGTAGGCGAGCAGTACTTC	CASSLRRTGVGEQYF
TRBV6-5	many	-	TRBJ1-2	TGTGCCAGCAGGAGCCGCGGGGAGTACTATGGCTACACCTTC	CASRSRGEYYGYTF
TRBV27	-	-	TRBJ1-5	TGTGCCAGCAGTTTATGGGGACGTACCGATCAGCCCCAGCATTTT	CASSLWGRTDQPQHF
TRBV3-1/TRBV3-2	once	-	TRBJ1-3	TGTGCCAGCAGCCAAGTGGACACCATATATTTT	CASSQVDTIYF
TRBV7-8	-	-	TRBJ1-2	TGTGCCAGCAGCTTAGCCGGGCGTGATACTAACTATGGCTACACCTTC	CASSLAGRDTNYGYTF
TRBV14	-	TRBD1	TRBJ2-7	TGTGCCAGCAGCTACTGGACAGGAGCCTACGAGCAGTACTTC	CASSYWTGAYEQYF
TRBV7-3	-	TRBD2	TRBJ2-1	TGTGCCAGCAGCCTAGCGGGAGTCGATGAGCAGTTCTTC	CASSLAGVDEQFF
TRBV27	-	-	TRBJ1-2	TGTGCCAGCAGTTCAAACAGGCCCCTTAACTATGGCTACACCTTC	CASSSNRPLNYGYTF
TRBV12-5	few	TRBD1	TRBJ1-5	TGTGCTAGTGGTCCGGACAGGGCGTACGGCAATCAGCCCCAGCATTTT	CASGPDRAYGNQPQHF
TRBV7-9	-	-	TRBJ1-2	TGTGCCAGCAGCAGGGCCACCAAGGTCGGCTACACCTTC	CASSRATKVGYTF
TRBV5-6	-	-	TRBJ2-7	TGTGCCAGCAGCTTGGGTTCCGGGGGCTACGAGCAGTACTTC	CASSLGSGGYEQYF
TRBV14	-	-	TRBJ2-3	TGTGCCAGCAGCCAAGAAACCTCGGCTAGCACGCAGTATTTT	CASSQETSASTQYF
TRBV7-9	-	-	TRBJ1-1	TGTGCCAGCGGCCGGGACGGACGACTTGAAGCTTTCTTT	CASGRDGRLEAFF
TRBV7-8	few	TRBD2	TRBJ2-1	TGTGCCAGCAGCCAAGCTAGAGGACTAGCGGGGTACAATGAGCAGTTCTTC	CASSQARGLAGYNEQFF
TRBV5-4	-	-	TRBJ2-7	TGTGCCAGCAGCTTGGCAGGGAGGCCCTACGAGCAGTACTTC	CASSLAGRPYEQYF
TRBV28	-	TRBD1	TRBJ2-3	TGTGCCAGCAATCCGTCCAGGGGGTTCACAGATACGCAGTATTTT	CASNPSRGFTDTQYF
TRBV19	-	-	TRBJ2-1	TGTGCCAGTAGGACCGGGGGCCCAAGGAATGAGCAGTTCTTC	CASRTGGPRNEQFF
TRBV11-3	-	TRBD1	TRBJ1-1	TGTGCCAGCAGTCCAGGGGGTGATACTGAAGCTTTCTTT	CASSPGGDTEAFF
TRBV11-3	-	TRBD1	TRBJ2-2	TGTGCCAGCAGCTTAGCCCCGACAGGGGGATGGGGCGGGGAGCTGTTTTTT	CASSLAPTGGWGGELFF
TRBV5-4	-	-	TRBJ2-7	TGTGCCAGCAGCTTGGATATGGGGTGGGACGAGCAGTACTTC	CASSLDMGWDEQYF
TRBV9	once	TRBD1	TRBJ2-7	TGTGCCAGCAGCGTAGGACAGGGCGGTTACGAGCAGTACTTC	CASSVGQGGYEQYF
TRBV18	-	-	TRBJ2-3	TGTGCCAGCTCACCGCGGACAAAGGTCAGCACAGATACGCAGTATTTT	CASSPRTKVSTDTQYF
TRBV4-3	-	TRBD1	TRBJ1-6	TGCGCCAGCAGCCCATCCACGACAGGGCCCTGGGGTTCACCCCTCCACTTT	CASSPSTTGPWGSPLHF
TRBV5-1	-	TRBD2	TRBJ2-2	TGCGCCAGCAAAGGACTAGCGGGAGGGAGTGGCGGGGAGCTGTTTTTT	CASKGLAGGSGGELFF
TRBV7-3	-	-	TRBJ2-2	TGTGCCAGCAGCTTAAGCGGGGCCACCGGGGAGCTGTTTTTT	CASSLSGATGELFF
TRBV9	-	-	TRBJ2-1	TGTGCCAGCAGCGTAGGTGGGACACCTTTTTACAATGAGCAGTTCTTC	CASSVGGTPFYNEQFF
TRBV28	-	-	TRBJ1-6	TGTGCCAGCAGTCCGACCCATAATTCACCCCTCCACTTT	CASSPTHNSPLHF
TRBV19	-	-	TRBJ2-7	TGTGCCAGTAGTAGGGACTACGAGCAGTACTTC	CASSRDYEQYF
TRBV7-3	-	-	TRBJ1-2	TGTGCCAGCAGCGACCCGGGGGGGAACGGCTACACCTTC	CASSDPGGNGYTF
TRBV5-4	-	TRBD1	TRBJ1-1	TGTGCCAGCAGCGTGGACAGGGCAGCCACTGAAGCTTTCTTT	CASSVDRAATEAFF
TRBV11-3	-	-	TRBJ1-1	TGTGCCAGCAGCTCCTTCCGGGCCGTTAACACTGAAGCTTTCTTT	CASSSFRAVNTEAFF
TRBV5-6	-	-	TRBJ2-7	TGTGCCAGCAGCTTTACAGGGACCTTCGAGCAGTACTTC	CASSFTGTFEQYF
TRBV5-4	-	-	TRBJ2-6	TGTGCCAGCTCTAGGGGGGGAGGAGGGGCCAACGTCCTGACTTTC	CASSRGGGGANVLTF
TRBV27	few	TRBD1	TRBJ1-2	TGTGCCAGCAGTTTAGGAGGGGGACGGGGACAGGGGGCTAATGGCTACACCTTC	CASSLGGGRGQGANGYTF
TRBV10-2	-	TRBD2	TRBJ2-7	TGCGCCAGCAGGAAGACTAGCGGGACATCCTACGAGCAGTACTTC	CASRKTSGTSYEQYF
TRBV6-5	-	TRBD2	TRBJ2-5	TGTGCCAGCAGTTGGACTAGCGGGAGCGAGACCCAGTACTTC	CASSWTSGSETQYF
TRBV6-2/TRBV6-3	-	-	TRBJ2-5	TGTGCCAGCAGTTACTGGGAGACCCAGTACTTC	CASSYWETQYF
TRBV14	-	TRBD1	TRBJ1-4	TGTGCCAGCAGCAAACTGACAGGGGTAAATGAAAAACTGTTTTTT	CASSKLTGVNEKLFF
TRBV29-1	-	TRBD1	TRBJ1-1	TGCAGCGTGGGGGGAACAGGGGCGACCGAAGCTTTCTTT	CSVGGTGATEAFF
TRBV5-1	-	TRBD2	TRBJ2-3	TGCGCCAGCAGCTCTCTAGCGGGAGGGACGGATACGCAGTATTTT	CASSSLAGGTDTQYF
TRBV30	-	-	TRBJ2-3	TGTGCCTGGAGTGCGGCAGGGGGCACAGATACGCAGTATTTT	CAWSAAGGTDTQYF
TRBV6-5	-	TRBD1	TRBJ1-6	TGTGCCAGCAGTCGGACAGGGACCTCACCCCTCCACTTT	CASSRTGTSPLHF
TRBV11-3	-	TRBD1	TRBJ2-7	TGTGCCAGCAGCTCTATGACAGGGGTCTCCTACGAGCAGTACTTC	CASSSMTGVSYEQYF
TRBV5-1	-	TRBD2	TRBJ2-5	TGCGCCAGCAGCAAGGGGAGGGTACAAGAGACCCAGTACTTC	CASSKGRVQETQYF
TRBV19	-	-	TRBJ2-3	TGTGCCAGTAGTATAAGCTTTCGCGGGAGCACAGATACGCAGTATTTT	CASSISFRGSTDTQYF
TRBV9	-	-	TRBJ2-6	TGTGCCAGCACCTTGGGGGGAGTTCGTTCTGGGGCCAACGTCCTGACTTTC	CASTLGGVRSGANVLTF